Listed below are T cell receptor beta chains from one sample, sequenced in a study of OX40 agonist ivuxolimab in advanced cancers. Here immunoSEQ multiplex PCR was the method, and the copy in TCRdb shows in-frame clones only, minus some. This sample has approximately 40,000 clones, with 70% to 90% found just once. Here the sequenced sample was CD4+ or CD8+ T cells sorted from blood, taken in a trial of the OX40 agonist ivuxolimab. These receptors were collected from an adult with an advanced solid tumor such as melanoma, head and neck, liver or kidney cancer. The CDR3 runs from the conserved cysteine through the conserved F or W. D genes are given only for firm matches.

.,TRBV30,17,TRBJ2-2,CAWSVGSLAPNTGELFF
.,TRBV29-1,14,TRBJ1-1,CSVNTGSPNTEAFF
TRBD1,TRBV6-6,13,TRBJ1-2,CASSPGQLNGYTF
.,TRBV27,13,TRBJ1-5,CASSWRVNQPQHF
.,TRBV4-3,16,TRBJ2-3,CASSQDGGPSTDTQYF
.,TRBV4-3,15,TRBJ1-6,CASSQGNWDNSPLHF
.,TRBV7-9,13,TRBJ1-1,CASSLTVNTEAFF
.,TRBV7-2,16,TRBJ1-5,CASSLVSGYGNQPQHF
.,TRBV19,14,TRBJ1-1,CASSIVLPRAEAFF
.,TRBV7-9,14,TRBJ1-2,CASSFIPDYYGYTF
.,TRBV29-1,14,TRBJ1-2,CSVEQDNRPYGYTF
.,TRBV9,13,TRBJ1-1,CASTPPGDTEAFF
.,TRBV4-1,13,TRBJ2-7,CVSSSGARYEQYF
.,TRBV6-1,17,TRBJ2-3,CASSEGPGDHSTDTQYF
.,TRBV7-3,15,TRBJ1-1,CASSLNPGGSTEAFF
TRBD2,TRBV6-5,13,TRBJ2-2,CASSRGVTGELFF
.,TRBV15,16,TRBJ2-7,CATSRDRAGATYEQYF
.,TRBV19,10,TRBJ1-5,CASNREPQHF
.,TRBV30,15,TRBJ2-1,CAWSGRLWGRDEQFF
.,TRBV7-2,15,TRBJ2-7,CASSLDTGVHYEQYF
.,TRBV20-1,11,TRBJ1-1,CSAGGSVEAFF
.,TRBV19,12,TRBJ1-5,CASSYSNQPQHF
.,TRBV5-4,15,TRBJ2-7,CASSFRVTRVDEQYF
.,TRBV7-9,13,TRBJ2-7,CASSWVQGREQYF
.,TRBV6-6,15,TRBJ1-2,CASSYGAGSNYGYTF
TRBD2,TRBV7-3,16,TRBJ2-2,CASSSTGLAGIGELFF
.,TRBV5-5,14,TRBJ1-5,CASSYPGGNQPQHF